The 28 T cell receptor beta chains reported below all come from one sample, sequenced in a study of blood T cell repertoires in COVID-19. Using immunoSEQ multiplex PCR, the repertoire was profiled, and TCRdb retains in-frame clones only, with some absent. The table lists about 190,000 clones, approximately 91% of them singletons. The sequenced material came from peripheral blood. These receptors were obtained from a man between 25 and 39 years old with acute or convalescent COVID-19.

This chain links TRBV13 with TRBJ2-1; 11 nucleotides line up with TRBD2. CDR1 and CDR2 from the germline V gene are PRHDT and FYEKMQ (reference sequence). V trimming: 2 bases; J trimming: 0 bases; junction bases outside the gene matches: 6. This CDR3 is built from 18 residues. The CDR3 coding sequence is TGTGCCAGCAGCTTAAGGGCTAGCGGGAGGACCTCCTACAATGAGCAGTTCTTC. Residues: CASSLRASGRTSYNEQFF.

This clone was seen more than once but under ten times. The CDR3 is CASSEAATGKETQYF. Here the CDR3 DNA reads TGTGCCAGCAGTGAAGCCGCGACAGGGAAAGAGACCCAGTACTTC. The chain employs TRBV6-1 and TRBJ2-5; 7 bases line up with TRBD1. The CDR3 has 15 residues. The V segment lost 0 bases and the J segment 3 bases; nucleotides outside the gene matches: 4. Germline CDR1 is MNHNS and CDR2 is SASEGT.

The rearrangement joins TRBV4-2 to TRBJ2-2; 7 bases are a match to TRBD1. V shed 1 base, J shed 4 bases, and the junction held 9 bases outside the gene matches. This CDR3 comprises 17 residues. Looked up from germline, CDR1 is LGHNA and CDR2 is YNFKEQ. As DNA, the CDR3 is TGTGCCAGCAGCCAAGGAGTAGGGGGCTCTTTCACCGGGGAGCTGTTTTTT. Protein product: CASSQGVGGSFTGELFF.

The V call is TRBV28, the J call TRBJ1-4; the D gene is possibly TRBD1 (5 bases). Germline values: CDR1 MDHEN, CDR2 SYDVKM. V lost 3 bases and J 8 bases, leaving 10 bases between the germline ends. The CDR3 consists of 13 residues. The CDR3 here is CASSLTAPEKLFF. CDR3 nucleotides: TGTGCCAGCAGTTTGACAGCCCCGGAAAAACTGTTTTTT.

This chain joins TRBV9 and TRBJ2-3, with a possible D match to TRBD1 (6 bases). In germline, CDR1 is SGDLS, CDR2 YYNGEE. The CDR3 runs 14 residues. Between the trimmed V and J ends, which lost 4 bases and 6 bases, there was a span of 15 bases. For the CDR3, the DNA is TGTGCCAGCAGCATACAGGGTGGGATCGATACGCAGTATTTT. Its translation: CASSIQGGIDTQYF.

This chain uses TRBV30 with TRBJ1-2; D ambiguous. Per the germline V gene, CDR1 is GTSNPN and CDR2 is SVGIG (reference sequence). V lost 0 bases and J 2 bases, leaving 7 bases between the germline ends. The CDR3 length is 13 residues. The CDR3 region is CAWSVGLNYGYTF. The DNA for the CDR3 is TGTGCCTGGAGTGTCGGACTAAACTATGGCTACACCTTC.

The chain uses TRBV3-1 (or the pseudogene TRBV3-2) and TRBJ2-1, with D possibly being TRBD2 (6 bases). Germline V gene lookup returns CDR1 LGHDT and CDR2 YNNKEL (reference sequence). V was clipped by 5 bases and J by 9 bases, with 11 bases between them. The CDR3 totals 12 residues. CDR3 DNA: TGTGCCAGCAGCGGCCGGGACTCTGAGCAGTTCTTC. Translating gives CASSGRDSEQFF.

The chain couples TRBV6-5 to TRBJ2-1, with 9 bases identical to TRBD2. There are 14 residues in the CDR3. V lost 8 bases and J lost 7; bases outside the gene matches: 9. CDR1 and CDR2 from the germline V gene are MNHEY and SVGAGI. The CDR3 DNA reads TGTGCCAGCGCTAGGGCAGCGGGAGGAAATGAGCAGTTCTTC. Translation gives CASARAAGGNEQFF.

Points on this clone: Within the sample, other DNA sequences also encode this same CDR3. The chain joins TRBV9 to TRBJ2-1; 7 bases are a match to TRBD2. V gave up 2 bases and J gave up 6 bases; unmatched junction bases: 5. The CDR3 has 14 residues. CDR1 is SGDLS and CDR2 is YYNGEE in the germline V gene. CDR3 nucleotide sequence: TGTGCCAGCAGCGTGGGAGGGAGTGGCAATGAGCAGTTCTTC. This translates into CASSVGGSGNEQFF.

The V call is TRBV30, the J call TRBJ1-2, with 7 bases aligning to TRBD1. CDR1 and CDR2 from the germline V gene are GTSNPN and SVGIG (reference sequence). This CDR3 comprises 11 residues. Trimming cost V 5 bases and J 8 bases; bases outside gene matches: 5. CDR3: CAWERGLGYTF. The DNA of the CDR3 is TGTGCCTGGGAGAGGGGGCTGGGCTACACCTTC. The full variable domain, its missing parts supplied by reference TRBV30 and TRBJ1-2, is SQTIHQWPATLVQPVGSPLSLECTVEGTSNPNLYWYRQAAGRGLQLLFYSVGIGQISSEVPQNLSASRPQDRQFILSSKKLLLSDSGFYLCAWERGLGYTFGSGTRLTVV.

J is TRBJ2-3 and V is TRBV7-9, with 10 bases aligning to TRBD2. The CDR3 length is 18 residues. Germline V gene lookup returns CDR1 SEHNR and CDR2 FQNEAQ (reference sequence). J gave up 4 bases and V 5 bases, and 15 bases lay outside the gene matches. The CDR3 reads CASSDPIKIAGGPDTQYF. The CDR3 DNA is TGTGCCAGCAGCGATCCTATCAAGATAGCGGGAGGACCAGATACGCAGTATTTT.

V gene TRBV4-2 combines with J gene TRBJ2-7; 7 nucleotides match TRBD2. V shed 0 bases, J shed 0 bases, and the junction held 8 bases outside the gene matches. The CDR3 has 17 residues. The V gene's germline CDR1 is LGHNA and CDR2 YNFKEQ. This chain's CDR3 is CASSQEVGTTASYEQYF. Here the CDR3 DNA reads TGTGCCAGCAGCCAAGAGGTGGGGACTACTGCCTCCTACGAGCAGTACTTC.

The rearrangement joins TRBV29-1 to TRBJ2-1; D is unclear. Trimming took 5 bases from V and 0 from J, leaving 23 bases between them. The V gene's germline CDR1 is SQVTM and CDR2 ANQGSEA. The CDR3 extends over 18 amino acids. The CDR3 coding sequence is TGCAGCGTTTCCCGCGGATCATTCGAAGGTAGCTCCTACAATGAGCAGTTCTTC. It codes for CSVSRGSFEGSSYNEQFF.

V and J are TRBV28 and TRBJ2-1; TRBD1 might be the D (6 bases). CDR1 MDHEN and CDR2 SYDVKM come from the germline V gene. Trimming took 5 bases from V and 4 from J, leaving 15 bases between them. The CDR3 runs to 15 residues. The CDR3 protein is CASSARDKVYNEQFF. The CDR3 DNA follows: TGTGCCAGCAGTGCTCGGGACAAAGTTTACAATGAGCAGTTCTTC.

The chain employs TRBV18 and TRBJ2-7; 8 positions agree with TRBD1. The CDR3 is made up of 14 amino acids. Germline V gene sequence: CDR1 KGHSH, CDR2 LQKENI. Trimming took 4 bases from V and 6 from J; bases not matched to a gene: 8. In DNA, the CDR3 is TGTGCCAGCTCACGGATAGGACAGGGTGGCGAGCAGTACTTC. This gives the protein CASSRIGQGGEQYF.

The chain has TRBV6-5 and TRBJ2-1; 7 bases agree with TRBD2. The CDR3 loop spans 13 amino acids. V was clipped by 0 bases and J by 10 bases; unmatched bases: 3. CDR1 and CDR2 (germline): MNHEY, SVGAGI. The CDR3 DNA reads TGTGCCAGCAGTTACTCGGAGACTAGCGAGCAGTTCTTC. Protein: CASSYSETSEQFF.

The rearrangement links TRBV14 to TRBJ2-5, with D uncertain. Germline V gene sequence: CDR1 SGHDN, CDR2 FVKESK. V lost 1 base to trimming and J lost 9 bases, with 15 bases between them. The CDR3 is made up of 14 amino acids. The CDR3 sequence is CASSQGVLDGSQYF. The CDR3 DNA is TGTGCCAGCAGCCAAGGGGTATTAGACGGGTCCCAGTACTTC.

The chain recombines TRBV9 with TRBJ1-1, with D possibly TRBD1 on 5 matching bases. The V end lost 6 bases, the J end lost 0 bases, and 12 bases lay between the germline ends. Germline values: CDR1 SGDLS, CDR2 YYNGEE. CDR3 length: 14 residues. The CDR3 reads CASTPGGMNTEAFF. For the CDR3, the DNA is TGTGCCAGCACCCCCGGGGGAATGAACACTGAAGCTTTCTTT.

This clone occurred a few times. The gene calls are TRBV6-1 and TRBJ1-1; 7 bases are a match to TRBD1. This CDR3 has 15 amino acids. Germline V gene data show CDR1 as MNHNS and CDR2 as SASEGT. J gave up 5 bases and V 3 bases, and 9 bases lay outside the gene matches. Here the CDR3 DNA reads TGTGCCAGCAGTGACAGGGGGGCCAGACCAACTGAAGCTTTCTTT. Protein: CASSDRGARPTEAFF.

This rearrangement joins TRBV6-1 to TRBJ2-7, with 7 bases lining up with TRBD2. Germline CDR1 and CDR2: MNHNS and SASEGT. Trimming at V came to 4 bases and at J to 5 bases, leaving 17 bases not matched to a gene. This CDR3 contains 17 residues. CDR3 DNA sequence: TGTGCCAGCAGTGCGGCACGGTGGGGGGGGTTTAAAAACGAGCAGTACTTC. Its protein product is CASSAARWGGFKNEQYF.

The chain uses TRBV2 and TRBJ2-7; 10 bases align to TRBD1. Germline V gene data show CDR1 as SNHLY and CDR2 as FYNNEI. J gave up 4 bases and V 4 bases, and 7 bases lay outside the gene matches. The CDR3 is made up of 15 amino acids. Here the CDR3 reads CASSVQKGQGYEQYF. The CDR3 bases are TGTGCCAGCAGTGTTCAAAAGGGACAGGGGTACGAGCAGTACTTC.

The chain links TRBV5-4 to TRBJ1-2, with 8 bases lining up with TRBD1. This CDR3 region has 13 residues. V shed 7 bases, J shed 8 bases, and the junction held 10 bases outside the gene matches. The germline V gene encodes CDR1 SGHNT and CDR2 YYREEE (reference sequence). The CDR3 DNA reads TGTGCCAGCGGAAAACAGGGGGTAGAGGGCTACACCTTC. It specifies CASGKQGVEGYTF. Drawing the rest from reference TRBV5-4 and TRBJ1-2, the complete variable domain is ETGVTQSPTHLIKTRGQQVTLRCSSQSGHNTVSWYQQALGQGPQFIFQYYREEENGRGNFPPRFSGLQFPNYSSELNVNALELDDSALYLCASGKQGVEGYTFGSGTRLTVV.

The CDR3 loop is CASSLSLTEAFF. DNA for the CDR3: TGTGCCAGCAGTTTATCCCTAACTGAAGCTTTCTTT. V gene TRBV28 combines with J gene TRBJ1-1; D uncertain. There are 12 residues in the CDR3. Germline-derived CDR1 and CDR2 are MDHEN and SYDVKM. The V gene lost 1 base and the J gene lost 5 bases, with 5 bases spanning the gap.

The CDR3 DNA reads as TGTGCCAGCAGCGTAGGTCTAGCGGGACGCACAGATACGCAGTATTTT. Its translation is CASSVGLAGRTDTQYF. The chain is built from TRBV9 and TRBJ2-3; 9 bases align to TRBD2. Looked up from germline, CDR1 is SGDLS and CDR2 is YYNGEE. J was trimmed by 1 base and V by 0 bases; bases with no gene match: 3. This CDR3 comprises 16 residues.

The chain recombines TRBV11-2 with TRBJ2-7, with D possibly TRBD2 on 5 matching bases. V was cut by 2 bases and J by 6 bases, with 14 bases left in between. The CDR3 consists of 14 residues. The germline gives CDR1 SGHAT, CDR2 FQNNGV. The CDR3 nucleotides are TGTGCCAGCAGCTTATCGGGGAAGACGGTCGAGCAGTACTTC. Amino acid sequence: CASSLSGKTVEQYF.

The CDR3 nucleotides read TGTGCCTGGAGTGTGGGGGGTCCAATCGGGTCAGCTTTCTTT. Translating gives CAWSVGGPIGSAFF. The chain employs TRBV30 and TRBJ1-1, with TRBD1 as a possible D gene (5 bases). The germline V and J ends were trimmed by 0 bases and 10 bases, with 18 bases remaining between them. The CDR3 extends over 14 amino acids. Germline-derived CDR1 and CDR2 are GTSNPN and SVGIG (reference sequence).

The count of this clone is one. The chain joins TRBV14 to TRBJ2-3, with D tentatively TRBD2 (6 bases). Trimming pared 4 bases from V and 4 bases from J, leaving 9 bases between. From germline, CDR1 is SGHDN and CDR2 FVKESK. The CDR3 has 13 residues. CDR3 DNA: TGTGCCAGCAGCCTTTTAGCGGCAGATACGCAGTATTTT. Its protein is CASSLLAADTQYF.

V is TRBV5-4 and J is TRBJ2-1; 9 bases agree with TRBD2. Germline V gene sequence: CDR1 SGHNT, CDR2 YYREEE (reference sequence). With 5 bases clipped from V and 4 bases from J, the junction kept 10 bases outside the gene matches. The CDR3 is made up of 16 amino acids. This chain's CDR3 is CASRTFSGGSYNEQFF. DNA of the CDR3: TGTGCCAGCAGAACTTTTAGCGGGGGCTCTTACAATGAGCAGTTCTTC.